The 21 T cell receptor beta chains given below trace back to one sample, sequenced in a study of T cell changes during pregnancy in multiple sclerosis. Using immunoSEQ multiplex PCR, the repertoire was profiled, and TCRdb retains in-frame clones only, with some absent. This sample yields 85,000 to 130,000 clones, of which about 90% are seen a single time; over 1.5% belongs to the top ten. Material: peripheral blood, obtained before pregnancy. These receptors were obtained from a female donor with multiple sclerosis, enrolled in a pregnancy study.

Comment on this clone: Other DNA sequences of this sample code for an identical CDR3. V and J are TRBV28 and TRBJ1-6; unclear D gene. V lost 8 bases and J lost 0, with 8 bases in between. Germline CDR1 is MDHEN and CDR2 is SYDVKM. The CDR3 consists of 14 residues. As DNA, the CDR3 is TGTGCCAGCCGGGAGAGCTCCTATAATTCACCCCTCCACTTT. Translation: CASRESSYNSPLHF.

This chain connects TRBV9 to TRBJ2-1, with TRBD2 matching over 13 bases. Per germline, CDR1 SGDLS and CDR2 YYNGEE. The length of the CDR3 is 16 residues. V lost 4 bases, J lost 10 bases, and 11 bases stayed unmatched. CDR3 bases: TGTGCCAGCAGCTCCCACGGGACTAGCGGGACTGAAGAGCAGTTCTTC. It is translated as CASSSHGTSGTEEQFF.

The rearrangement uses TRBV5-6 and TRBJ2-1, with unresolved D. The germline V and J ends were trimmed by 0 bases and 0 bases, with 13 bases remaining between them. Germline V gene lookup returns CDR1 SGHDT and CDR2 YYEEEE. The CDR3 totals 17 residues. The CDR3 sequence is CASSLEPRHPSYNEQFF. CDR3 DNA sequence: TGTGCCAGCAGCTTGGAGCCGAGGCACCCCTCCTACAATGAGCAGTTCTTC.

This chain links TRBV2 with TRBJ1-2; TRBD1 might be the D (5 bases). The CDR3 extends over 13 amino acids. The ends were cut back, 11 bases at V and 7 bases at J, with 20 bases in the middle. CDR1 SNHLY and CDR2 FYNNEI come from the germline V gene. CDR3 bases: TGTGCCCCCCATAAAGGAGGGGCGGCTGGCTACACCTTC. Translation gives CAPHKGGAAGYTF.

CDR3 loop: CATSRGSGQGDTGELFF. As DNA, the CDR3 is TGTGCCACCAGCAGAGGATCCGGACAGGGGGACACCGGGGAGCTGTTTTTT. J is TRBJ2-2 and V is TRBV15; 10 positions agree with TRBD1. J lost 3 bases, V lost 1 base, and 5 bases had no gene match. CDR1 and CDR2 from the germline V gene are LNHNV and YYDKDF (reference sequence). The CDR3 totals 17 residues. The variable domain in full, with the rest retrieved from reference TRBV15 and TRBJ2-2, is DAMVIQNPRYQVTQFGKPVTLSCSQTLNHNVMYWYQQKSSQAPKLLFHYYDKDFNNEADTPDNFQSRRPNTSFCFLDIRSPGLGDTAMYLCATSRGSGQGDTGELFFGEGSRLTVL.

This clone appeared once. V gene TRBV5-4 combines with J gene TRBJ2-3; possibly TRBD2 for D (6 bases). Germline-derived CDR1 and CDR2 are SGHNT and YYREEE (reference sequence). V was clipped by 1 base and J by 4 bases, with 13 bases between them. This CDR3 is 15 amino acids long. In nucleotides, the CDR3 is TGTGCCAGCAGCTTGAGACGGGAGCAAGCAGATACGCAGTATTTT. Residues: CASSLRREQADTQYF. The full variable domain, its missing parts supplied by reference TRBV5-4 and TRBJ2-3, is ETGVTQSPTHLIKTRGQQVTLRCSSQSGHNTVSWYQQALGQGPQFIFQYYREEENGRGNFPPRFSGLQFPNYSSELNVNALELDDSALYLCASSLRREQADTQYFGPGTRLTVL.

V usage is TRBV5-1 and J usage is TRBJ2-7; 8 positions agree with TRBD1. This CDR3 comprises 16 residues. Looked up from germline, CDR1 is SGHRS and CDR2 is YFSETQ. The junction had 9 bases not matched to a gene; V was cut back by 4 bases and J by 0 bases. The CDR3 nucleotides read TGCGCCAGCAGCCCTCAGACCGGGACAGGCTCCTACGAGCAGTACTTC. The encoded protein is CASSPQTGTGSYEQYF.

This chain uses TRBV9 with TRBJ2-1; 10 bases line up with TRBD1. The length of the CDR3 is 17 residues. Germline assignment: CDR1 SGDLS and CDR2 YYNGEE. V gave up 2 bases and J gave up 2 bases; unmatched junction bases: 7. CDR3 residues: CASSVSHGQGAYNEQFF. The CDR3 nucleotides are TGTGCCAGCAGCGTGAGCCATGGACAGGGGGCCTACAATGAGCAGTTCTTC. The full variable domain, completed using reference TRBV9 and TRBJ2-1, is DSGVTQTPKHLITATGQRVTLRCSPRSGDLSVYWYQQSLDQGLQFLIQYYNGEERAKGNILERFSAQQFPDLHSELNLSSLELGDSALYFCASSVSHGQGAYNEQFFGPGTRLTVL.

The chain has TRBV10-3 and TRBJ1-6, with D perhaps TRBD1 (5 bases). This CDR3 contains 15 residues. Germline V gene data show CDR1 as ENHRY and CDR2 as SYGVKD. The V gene lost 3 bases and the J gene lost 7 bases, with 13 bases spanning the gap. This CDR3 reads CAISEGLGRNSPLHF. In DNA, the CDR3 is TGTGCCATCAGTGAAGGATTGGGGCGAAATTCACCCCTCCACTTT.

The chain joins TRBV15 to TRBJ2-1, with 7 bases lining up with TRBD2. The germline V gene has CDR1 LNHNV and CDR2 YYDKDF (reference sequence). The CDR3 consists of 13 residues. Trimming cost V 8 bases and J 2 bases; bases outside gene matches: 3. In DNA, the CDR3 is TGTGCCACCGGGCGGGAGCCCTACAATGAGCAGTTCTTC. Its protein product is CATGREPYNEQFF. The whole variable domain, remainder taken from reference TRBV15 and TRBJ2-1, is DAMVIQNPRYQVTQFGKPVTLSCSQTLNHNVMYWYQQKSSQAPKLLFHYYDKDFNNEADTPDNFQSRRPNTSFCFLDIRSPGLGDTAMYLCATGREPYNEQFFGPGTRLTVL.

The chain is built from TRBV11-2 and TRBJ2-3; possibly TRBD2 for D (5 bases). Trimming pared 1 base from V and 4 bases from J, leaving 12 bases between. In germline, CDR1 is SGHAT, CDR2 FQNNGV. This CDR3 is built from 15 residues. The CDR3 DNA is TGTGCCAGCAGCTTAGTTCTAGCAGCGGCAGATACGCAGTATTTT. Amino acid sequence: CASSLVLAAADTQYF.

The chain links TRBV29-1 to TRBJ1-6; D is unclear. The CDR3 covers 13 residues. Deletions cut 7 bases from V and 7 bases from J, with 14 bases between. Germline lookup yields CDR1 SQVTM and CDR2 ANQGSEA. DNA of the CDR3: TGCAGCGCCCAGGTTGGTACGAATTCACCCCTCCACTTT. The encoded protein is CSAQVGTNSPLHF. Filled out from reference TRBV29-1 and TRBJ1-6, the complete variable domain reads SAVISQKPSRDICQRGTSLTIQCQVDSQVTMMFWYRQQPGQSLTLIATANQGSEATYESGFVIDKFPISRPNLTFSTLTVSNMSPEDSSIYLCSAQVGTNSPLHFGNGTRLTVT.

This rearrangement joins TRBV29-1 to TRBJ2-7; a weak D match, TRBD2 (5 bases). Germline lookup yields CDR1 SQVTM and CDR2 ANQGSEA. Deletions cut 4 bases from V and 6 bases from J, with 16 bases between. The CDR3 has 13 amino acids. Here the CDR3 reads CSVGETYGSEQYF. In nucleotides, the CDR3 is TGCAGCGTTGGGGAGACATACGGAAGCGAGCAGTACTTC.

This chain joins TRBV7-9 and TRBJ2-2; 9 positions agree with TRBD1. Germline loops: CDR1 SEHNR, CDR2 FQNEAQ (reference sequence). The CDR3 has 16 amino acids. V trimming: 2 bases; J trimming: 6 bases; junction bases outside the gene matches: 7. CDR3 in amino acids: CASSLSSTGGPGELFF. CDR3 sequence (DNA): TGTGCCAGCAGCTTATCTTCCACAGGGGGCCCCGGGGAGCTGTTTTTT.

The CDR3 here is CASSLNSGTDTQYF. For the CDR3, the DNA is TGCGCCAGCAGCTTGAATAGCGGCACAGATACGCAGTATTTT. The chain is built from TRBV5-1 and TRBJ2-3; D possibly corresponds to TRBD2 (5 bases). The CDR3 spans 14 residues. The germline V gene encodes CDR1 SGHRS and CDR2 YFSETQ. V gave up 1 base and J gave up 1 base, with 7 bases separating them.

This chain joins TRBV6-6 and TRBJ1-1; no clear D. This CDR3 is built from 15 residues. V was trimmed by 6 bases and J by 1 base, leaving 15 bases between them. CDR1 is MNHNY, CDR2 SVGAGI, per germline (reference sequence). The CDR3 DNA is TGTGCCAGCAGGGATCGGGTGTCAGAGAACACTGAAGCTTTCTTT. It encodes CASRDRVSENTEAFF.

The gene calls are TRBV4-3 and TRBJ1-3; 9 nucleotides agree with TRBD1. Germline CDR1 is LGHNA and CDR2 is YSLEER. The J segment lost 6 bases and the V segment lost 0 bases, leaving 9 bases of the junction unmatched. This CDR3 has 17 residues. This CDR3 reads CASSQDRFTGGENTIYF. CDR3 in DNA: TGCGCCAGCAGCCAAGATCGGTTCACAGGGGGCGAAAACACCATATATTTT.

This rearrangement joins TRBV5-1 to TRBJ1-1, with D unresolved. The CDR3 covers 13 residues. From germline, CDR1 is SGHRS and CDR2 YFSETQ. The ends were cut back, 0 bases at V and 4 bases at J, with 7 bases in the middle. The CDR3 loop reads CASSLDSPTEAFF. Written as DNA, the CDR3 is TGCGCCAGCAGCTTGGACAGCCCCACTGAAGCTTTCTTT.

V usage is TRBV4-3 and J usage is TRBJ2-7; TRBD1 aligns across 9 bases. The CDR3 consists of 16 residues. V gave up 1 base and J gave up 4 bases; unmatched junction bases: 8. In germline, CDR1 is LGHNA, CDR2 YSLEER. CDR3 DNA: TGCGCCAGCAGCCAAGCGAGCGGGACAGGGTGGTACGAGCAGTACTTC. Its protein product is CASSQASGTGWYEQYF.

The chain has TRBV5-1 and TRBJ2-1; maybe TRBD1 (5 bases). Germline CDR1 SGHRS, CDR2 YFSETQ. V was shortened by 4 bases and J by 3 bases, with 11 bases between the two germline ends. There are 14 residues in the CDR3. The CDR3 region is CASSPPQGYNEQFF. The CDR3 region has the DNA TGCGCCAGCAGCCCCCCCCAGGGCTACAATGAGCAGTTCTTC. Full variable domain (rest looked up from reference TRBV5-1 and TRBJ2-1): KAGVTQTPRYLIKTRGQQVTLSCSPISGHRSVSWYQQTPGQGLQFLFEYFSETQRNKGNFPGRFSGRQFSNSRSEMNVSTLELGDSALYLCASSPPQGYNEQFFGPGTRLTVL.

The chain is built from TRBV2 and TRBJ1-1, with unresolved D. There are 16 residues in the CDR3. The germline CDR1 and CDR2 sequences are SNHLY and FYNNEI. V was cut by 6 bases and J by 7 bases, with 24 bases left in between. This CDR3 reads CASSPPRGVSGSEAFF. The CDR3 bases are TGTGCCAGCAGCCCCCCACGAGGAGTCTCTGGGAGTGAAGCTTTCTTT.